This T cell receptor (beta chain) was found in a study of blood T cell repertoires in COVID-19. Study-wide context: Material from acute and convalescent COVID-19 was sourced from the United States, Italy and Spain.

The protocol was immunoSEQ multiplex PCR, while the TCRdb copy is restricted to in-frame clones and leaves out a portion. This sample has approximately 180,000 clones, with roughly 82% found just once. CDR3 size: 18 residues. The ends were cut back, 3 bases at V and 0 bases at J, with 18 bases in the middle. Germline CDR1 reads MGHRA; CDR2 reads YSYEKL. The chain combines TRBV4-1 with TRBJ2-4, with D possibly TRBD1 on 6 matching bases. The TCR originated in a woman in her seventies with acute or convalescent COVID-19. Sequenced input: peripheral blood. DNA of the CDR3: TGCGCCAGCAGCCAGCAGGGCCCCAGGGGTGGAGCCAAAAACATTCAGTACTTC. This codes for CASSQQGPRGGAKNIQYF.